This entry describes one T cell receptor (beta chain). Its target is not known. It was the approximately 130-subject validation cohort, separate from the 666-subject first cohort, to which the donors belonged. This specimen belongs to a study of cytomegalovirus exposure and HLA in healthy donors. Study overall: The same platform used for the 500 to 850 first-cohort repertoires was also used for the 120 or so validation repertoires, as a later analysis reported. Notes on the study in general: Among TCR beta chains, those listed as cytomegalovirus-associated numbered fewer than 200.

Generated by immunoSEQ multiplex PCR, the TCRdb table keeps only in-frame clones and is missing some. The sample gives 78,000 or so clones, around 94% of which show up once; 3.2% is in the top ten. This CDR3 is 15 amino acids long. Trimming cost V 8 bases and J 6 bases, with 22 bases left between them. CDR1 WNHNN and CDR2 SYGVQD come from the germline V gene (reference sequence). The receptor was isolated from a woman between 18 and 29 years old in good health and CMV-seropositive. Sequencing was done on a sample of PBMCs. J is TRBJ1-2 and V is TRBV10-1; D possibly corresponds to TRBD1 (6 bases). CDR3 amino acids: CASVHRQAQCHGYTF. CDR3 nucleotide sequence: TGCGCCAGCGTACACAGACAGGCCCAGTGCCATGGCTACACCTTC.